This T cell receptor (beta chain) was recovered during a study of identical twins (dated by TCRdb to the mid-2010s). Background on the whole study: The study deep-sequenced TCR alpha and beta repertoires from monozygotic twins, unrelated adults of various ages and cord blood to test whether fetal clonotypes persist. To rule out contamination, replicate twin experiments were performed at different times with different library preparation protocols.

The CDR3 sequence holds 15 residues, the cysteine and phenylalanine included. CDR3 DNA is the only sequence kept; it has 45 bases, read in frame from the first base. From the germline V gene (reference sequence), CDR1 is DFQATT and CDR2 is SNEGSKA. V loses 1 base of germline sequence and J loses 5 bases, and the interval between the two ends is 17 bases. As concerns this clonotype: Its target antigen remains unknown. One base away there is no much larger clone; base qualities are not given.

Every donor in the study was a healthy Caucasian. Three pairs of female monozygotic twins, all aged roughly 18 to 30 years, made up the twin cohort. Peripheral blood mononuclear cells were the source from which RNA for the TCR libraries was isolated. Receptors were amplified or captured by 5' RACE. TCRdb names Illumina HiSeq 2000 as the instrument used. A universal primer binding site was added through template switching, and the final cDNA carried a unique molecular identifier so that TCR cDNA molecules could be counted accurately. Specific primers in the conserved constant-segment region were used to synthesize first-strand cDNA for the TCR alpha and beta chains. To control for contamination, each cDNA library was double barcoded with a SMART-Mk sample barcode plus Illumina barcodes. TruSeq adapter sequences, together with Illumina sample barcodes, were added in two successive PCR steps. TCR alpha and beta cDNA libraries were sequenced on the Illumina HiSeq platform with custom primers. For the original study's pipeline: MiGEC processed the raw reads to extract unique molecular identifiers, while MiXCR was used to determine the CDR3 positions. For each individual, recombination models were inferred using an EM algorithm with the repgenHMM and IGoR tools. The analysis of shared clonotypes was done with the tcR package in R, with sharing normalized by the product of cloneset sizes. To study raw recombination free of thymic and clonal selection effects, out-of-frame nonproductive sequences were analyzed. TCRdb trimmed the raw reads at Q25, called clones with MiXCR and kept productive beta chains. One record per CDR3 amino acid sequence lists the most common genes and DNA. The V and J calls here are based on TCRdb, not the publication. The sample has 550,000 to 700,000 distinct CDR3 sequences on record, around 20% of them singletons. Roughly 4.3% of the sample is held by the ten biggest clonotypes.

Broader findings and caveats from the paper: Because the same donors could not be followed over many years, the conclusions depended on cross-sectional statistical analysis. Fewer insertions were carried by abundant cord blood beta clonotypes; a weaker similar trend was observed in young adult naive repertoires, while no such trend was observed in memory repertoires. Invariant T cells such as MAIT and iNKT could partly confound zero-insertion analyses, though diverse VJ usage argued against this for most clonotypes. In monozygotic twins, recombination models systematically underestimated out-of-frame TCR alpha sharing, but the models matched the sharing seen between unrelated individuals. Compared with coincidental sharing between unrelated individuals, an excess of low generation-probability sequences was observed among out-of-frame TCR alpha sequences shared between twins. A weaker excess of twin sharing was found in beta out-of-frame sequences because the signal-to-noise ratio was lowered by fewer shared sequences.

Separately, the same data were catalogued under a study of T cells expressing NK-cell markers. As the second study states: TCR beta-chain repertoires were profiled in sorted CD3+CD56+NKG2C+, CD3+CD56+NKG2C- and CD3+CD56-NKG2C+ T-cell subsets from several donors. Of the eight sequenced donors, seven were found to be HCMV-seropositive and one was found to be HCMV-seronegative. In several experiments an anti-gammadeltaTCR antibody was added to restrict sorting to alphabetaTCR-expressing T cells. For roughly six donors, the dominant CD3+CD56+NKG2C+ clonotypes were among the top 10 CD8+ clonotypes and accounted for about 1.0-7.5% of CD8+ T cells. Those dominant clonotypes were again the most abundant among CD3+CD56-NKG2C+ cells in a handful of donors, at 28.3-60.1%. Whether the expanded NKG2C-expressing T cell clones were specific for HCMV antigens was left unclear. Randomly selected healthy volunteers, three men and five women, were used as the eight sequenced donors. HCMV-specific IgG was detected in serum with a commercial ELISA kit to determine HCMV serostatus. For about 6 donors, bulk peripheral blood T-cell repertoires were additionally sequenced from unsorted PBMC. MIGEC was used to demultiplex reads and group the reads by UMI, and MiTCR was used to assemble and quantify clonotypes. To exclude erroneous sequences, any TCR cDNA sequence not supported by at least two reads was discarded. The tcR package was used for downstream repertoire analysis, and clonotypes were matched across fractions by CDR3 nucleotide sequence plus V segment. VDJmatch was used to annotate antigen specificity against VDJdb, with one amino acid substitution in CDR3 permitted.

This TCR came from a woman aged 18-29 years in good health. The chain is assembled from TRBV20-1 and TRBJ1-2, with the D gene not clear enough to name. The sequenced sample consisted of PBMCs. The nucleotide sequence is TGCAGTGCTAGAGCCGGACGGCTTCCCTTTTATGGCTACACCTTC. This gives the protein CSARAGRLPFYGYTF.